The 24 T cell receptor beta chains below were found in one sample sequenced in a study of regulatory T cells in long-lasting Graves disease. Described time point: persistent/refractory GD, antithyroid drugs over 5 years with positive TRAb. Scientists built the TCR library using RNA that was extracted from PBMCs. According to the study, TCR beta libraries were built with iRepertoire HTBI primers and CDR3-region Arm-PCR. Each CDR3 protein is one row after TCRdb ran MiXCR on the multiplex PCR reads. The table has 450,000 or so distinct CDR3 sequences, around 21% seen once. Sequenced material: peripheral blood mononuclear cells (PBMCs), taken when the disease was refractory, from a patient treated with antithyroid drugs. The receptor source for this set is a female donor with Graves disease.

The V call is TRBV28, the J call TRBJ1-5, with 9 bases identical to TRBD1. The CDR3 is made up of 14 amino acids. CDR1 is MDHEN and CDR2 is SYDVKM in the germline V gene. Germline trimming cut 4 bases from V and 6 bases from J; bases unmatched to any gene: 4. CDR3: CASSSRTGVQPQHF. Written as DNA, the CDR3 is TGTGCCAGCAGTTCGAGGACAGGGGTTCAGCCCCAGCATTTT.

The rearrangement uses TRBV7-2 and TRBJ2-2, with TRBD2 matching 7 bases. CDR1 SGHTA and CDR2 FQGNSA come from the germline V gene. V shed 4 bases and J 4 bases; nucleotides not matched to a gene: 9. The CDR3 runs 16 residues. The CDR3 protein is CASSSLRGGGTGELFF. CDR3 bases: TGTGCCAGCAGCTCTCTCCGTGGGGGGGGCACCGGGGAGCTGTTTTTT.

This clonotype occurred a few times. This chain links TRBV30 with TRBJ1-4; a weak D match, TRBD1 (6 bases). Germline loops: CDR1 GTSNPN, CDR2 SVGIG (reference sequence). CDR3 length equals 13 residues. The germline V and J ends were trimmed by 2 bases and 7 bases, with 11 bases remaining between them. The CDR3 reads CAWSSGAREKLFF. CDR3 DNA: TGTGCCTGGAGTTCGGGGGCGCGTGAAAAACTGTTTTTT.

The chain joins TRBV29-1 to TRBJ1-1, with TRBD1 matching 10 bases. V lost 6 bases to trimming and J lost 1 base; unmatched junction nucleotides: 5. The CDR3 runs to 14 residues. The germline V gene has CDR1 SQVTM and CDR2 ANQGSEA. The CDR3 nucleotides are TGCAGCGTCTGGACAGGGGGTACGAACACTGAAGCTTTCTTT. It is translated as CSVWTGGTNTEAFF.

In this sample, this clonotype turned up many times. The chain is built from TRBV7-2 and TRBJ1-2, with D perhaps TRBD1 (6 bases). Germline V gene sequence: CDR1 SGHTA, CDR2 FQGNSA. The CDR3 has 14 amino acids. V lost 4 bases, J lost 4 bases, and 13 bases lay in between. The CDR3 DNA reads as TGTGCCAGCAGCTGGATTACAGGGTTCTATGGCTACACCTTC. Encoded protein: CASSWITGFYGYTF.

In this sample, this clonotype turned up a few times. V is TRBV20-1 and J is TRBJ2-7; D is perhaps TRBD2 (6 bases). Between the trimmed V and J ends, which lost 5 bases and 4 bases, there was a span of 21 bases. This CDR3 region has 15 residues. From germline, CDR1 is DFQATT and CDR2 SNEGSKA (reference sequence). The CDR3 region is CSALNPPYRGYEQYF. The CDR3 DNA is TGCAGTGCTCTGAACCCGCCGTACCGGGGGTACGAGCAGTACTTC.

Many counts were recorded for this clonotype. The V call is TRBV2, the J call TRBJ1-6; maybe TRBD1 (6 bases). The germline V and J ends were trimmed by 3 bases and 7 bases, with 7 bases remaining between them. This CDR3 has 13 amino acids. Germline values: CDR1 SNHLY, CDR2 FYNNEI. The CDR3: CASSDRGNSPLHF. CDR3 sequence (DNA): TGTGCCAGCAGTGATAGGGGGAATTCACCCCTCCACTTT.

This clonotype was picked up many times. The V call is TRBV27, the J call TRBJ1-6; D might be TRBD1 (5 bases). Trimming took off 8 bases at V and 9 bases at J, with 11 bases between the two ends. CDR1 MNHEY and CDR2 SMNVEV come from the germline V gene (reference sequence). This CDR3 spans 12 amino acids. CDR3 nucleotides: TGTGCCAGCGCAGGGCTTGGTTCACCCCTCCACTTT. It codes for CASAGLGSPLHF.

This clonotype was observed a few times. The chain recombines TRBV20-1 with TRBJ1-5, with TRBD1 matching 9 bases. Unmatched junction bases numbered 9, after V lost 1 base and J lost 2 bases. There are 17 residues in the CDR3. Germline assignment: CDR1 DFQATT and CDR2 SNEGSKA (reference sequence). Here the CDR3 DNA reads TGCAGTGCTAGAGTTACCGGGACAGGGCGTGGCAATCAGCCCCAGCATTTT. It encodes CSARVTGTGRGNQPQHF.

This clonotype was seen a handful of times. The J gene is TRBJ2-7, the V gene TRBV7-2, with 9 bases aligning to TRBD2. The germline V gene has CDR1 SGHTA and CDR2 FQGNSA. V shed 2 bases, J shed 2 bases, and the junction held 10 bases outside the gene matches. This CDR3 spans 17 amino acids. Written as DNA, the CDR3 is TGTGCCAGCAGCTTACGGGGAGTCGGGACTAGCCCCTACGAGCAGTACTTC. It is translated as CASSLRGVGTSPYEQYF.

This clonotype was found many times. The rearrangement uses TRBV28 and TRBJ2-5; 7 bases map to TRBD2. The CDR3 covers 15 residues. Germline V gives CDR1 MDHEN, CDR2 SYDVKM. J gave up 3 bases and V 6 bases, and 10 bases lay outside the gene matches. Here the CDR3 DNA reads TGTGCCAGCAGCCTAACGTCGGCGGGGGAAGAGACCCAGTACTTC. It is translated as CASSLTSAGEETQYF. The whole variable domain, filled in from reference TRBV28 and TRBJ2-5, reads DVKVTQSSRYLVKRTGEKVFLECVQDMDHENMFWYRQDPGLGLRLIYFSYDVKMKEKGDIPEGYSVSREKKERFSLILESASTNQTSMYLCASSLTSAGEETQYFGPGTRLLVL.

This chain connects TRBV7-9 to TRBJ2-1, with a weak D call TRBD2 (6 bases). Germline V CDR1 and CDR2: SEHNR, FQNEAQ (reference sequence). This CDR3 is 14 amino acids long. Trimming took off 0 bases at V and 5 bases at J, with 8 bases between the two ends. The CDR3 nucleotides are TGTGCCAGCAGCTTAGCGGGACTGAACAATGAGCAGTTCTTC. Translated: CASSLAGLNNEQFF.

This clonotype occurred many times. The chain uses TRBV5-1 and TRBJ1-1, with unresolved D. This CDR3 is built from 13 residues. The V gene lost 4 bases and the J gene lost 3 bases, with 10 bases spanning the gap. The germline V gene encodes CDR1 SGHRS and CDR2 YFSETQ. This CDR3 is CASSEEGYTEAFF. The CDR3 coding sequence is TGCGCCAGCAGCGAAGAGGGATACACTGAAGCTTTCTTT.

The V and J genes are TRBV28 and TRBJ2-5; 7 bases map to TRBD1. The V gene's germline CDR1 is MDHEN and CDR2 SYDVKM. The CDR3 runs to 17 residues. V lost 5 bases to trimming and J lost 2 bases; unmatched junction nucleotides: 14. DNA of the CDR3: TGTGCCAGCAGTGATACCCTAGAGACAGGGCAACAAGAGACCCAGTACTTC. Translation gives CASSDTLETGQQETQYF.

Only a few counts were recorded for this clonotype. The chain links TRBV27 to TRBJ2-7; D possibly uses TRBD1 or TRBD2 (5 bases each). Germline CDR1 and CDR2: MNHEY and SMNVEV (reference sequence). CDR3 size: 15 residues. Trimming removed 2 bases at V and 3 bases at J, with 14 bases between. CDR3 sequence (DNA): TGTGCCAGCAGTTTAAGGTGGGACCAGCTCTACGAGCAGTACTTC. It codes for CASSLRWDQLYEQYF.

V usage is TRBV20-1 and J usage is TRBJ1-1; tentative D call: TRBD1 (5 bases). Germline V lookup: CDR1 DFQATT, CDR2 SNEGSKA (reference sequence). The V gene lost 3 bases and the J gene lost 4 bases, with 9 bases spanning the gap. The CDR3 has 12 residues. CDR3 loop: CSASYRGTEAFF. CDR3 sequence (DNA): TGCAGTGCTAGTTATAGGGGCACTGAAGCTTTCTTT.

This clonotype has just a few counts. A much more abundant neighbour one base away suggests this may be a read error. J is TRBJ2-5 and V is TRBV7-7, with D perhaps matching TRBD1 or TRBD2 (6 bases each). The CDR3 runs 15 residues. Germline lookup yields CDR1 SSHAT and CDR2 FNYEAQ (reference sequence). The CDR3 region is CASGFGQGQQETQYF. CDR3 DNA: TGTGCTAGCGGCTTTGGGCAGGGGCAACAAGAGACCCAGTACTTC.

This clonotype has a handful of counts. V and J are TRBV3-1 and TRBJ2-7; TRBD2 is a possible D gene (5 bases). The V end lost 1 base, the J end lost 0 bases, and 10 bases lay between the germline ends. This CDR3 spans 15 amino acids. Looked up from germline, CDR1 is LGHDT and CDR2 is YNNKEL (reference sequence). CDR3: CASSQAEGSSYEQYF. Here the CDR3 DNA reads TGTGCCAGCAGCCAAGCCGAAGGGAGCTCCTACGAGCAGTACTTC.

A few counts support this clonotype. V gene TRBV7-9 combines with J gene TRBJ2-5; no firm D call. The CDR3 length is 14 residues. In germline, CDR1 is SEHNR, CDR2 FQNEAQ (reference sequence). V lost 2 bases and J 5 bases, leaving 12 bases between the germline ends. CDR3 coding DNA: TGTGCCAGCAGCTTACCAGACCTTTGGGAGACCCAGTACTTC. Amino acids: CASSLPDLWETQYF.

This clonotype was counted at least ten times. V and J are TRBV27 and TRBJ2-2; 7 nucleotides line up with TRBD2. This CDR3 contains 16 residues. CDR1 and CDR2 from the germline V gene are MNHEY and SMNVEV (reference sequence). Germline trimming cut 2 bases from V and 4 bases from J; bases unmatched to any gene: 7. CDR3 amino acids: CASSLRLAVGTGELFF. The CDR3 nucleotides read TGTGCCAGCAGTTTACGGCTAGCGGTCGGCACCGGGGAGCTGTTTTTT.

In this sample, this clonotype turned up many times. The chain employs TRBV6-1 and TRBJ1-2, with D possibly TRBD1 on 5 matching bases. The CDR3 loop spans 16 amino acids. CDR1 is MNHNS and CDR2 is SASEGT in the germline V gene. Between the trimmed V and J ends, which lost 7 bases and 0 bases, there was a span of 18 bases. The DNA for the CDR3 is TGTGCCAGCACAGGGAGAGGGAGGTTGGCTAACTATGGCTACACCTTC. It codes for CASTGRGRLANYGYTF.

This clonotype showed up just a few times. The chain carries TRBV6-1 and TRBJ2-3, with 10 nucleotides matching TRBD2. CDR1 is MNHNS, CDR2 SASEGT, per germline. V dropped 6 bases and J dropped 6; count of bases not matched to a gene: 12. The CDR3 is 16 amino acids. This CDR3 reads CASRESTSGAWDTQYF. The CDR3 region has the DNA TGTGCCAGCAGGGAAAGTACTAGCGGGGCGTGGGATACGCAGTATTTT.

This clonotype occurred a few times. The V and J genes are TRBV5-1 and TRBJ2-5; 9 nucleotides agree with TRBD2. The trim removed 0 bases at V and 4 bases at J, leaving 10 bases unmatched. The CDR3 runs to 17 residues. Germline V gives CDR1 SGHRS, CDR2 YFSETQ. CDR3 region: CASSLASGRLGGETQYF. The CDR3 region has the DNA TGCGCCAGCAGCTTGGCGAGCGGGAGGCTAGGTGGAGAGACCCAGTACTTC.

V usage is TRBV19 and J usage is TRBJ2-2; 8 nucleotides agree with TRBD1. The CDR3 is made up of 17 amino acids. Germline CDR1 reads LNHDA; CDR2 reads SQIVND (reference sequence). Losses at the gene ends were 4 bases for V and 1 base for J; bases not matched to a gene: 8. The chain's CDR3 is CASSKIFGTGNTGELFF. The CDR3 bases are TGTGCCAGTAGTAAAATCTTCGGGACAGGGAACACCGGGGAGCTGTTTTTT.